The rows below give T cell receptor beta chains drawn from one sample of a study of T cell repertoires in cytomegalovirus infection. What these receptors recognize is not known. In TCRdb, the reads were re-called with MiXCR into one record per CDR3 protein. The profile covers roughly 990,000 distinct CDR3 sequences, with 30% to 40% appearing a single time and under 15% taken by the ten largest. Sequencing used cultured CD8+ T cells from PBMCs, obtained from culture after CMV antigen stimulation. The source of these receptors is a human donor in good health (CMV status not recorded). Some clones in this sample may be carry-over from other donors' samples. Both conserved end residues are part of each CDR3. D genes are given only for firm matches. Clone size is shown for a subset of rows, as once, few, many or a class of expanded clone.

>TRBJ1-5|NA|TRBV6-2/TRBV6-3|NA
CASRRSHRANQPQHF
TGTGCCAGCAGACGCTCCCACAGGGCCAATCAGCCCCAGCATTTT
>TRBJ2-5|TRBD1|TRBV5-1|few
CASSVEGQVEETQYF
TGCGCCAGCAGCGTGGAGGGACAGGTGGAAGAGACCCAGTACTTC
>TRBJ2-3|TRBD2|TRBV6-5|NA
CASSYSPTSPADTQYF
TGTGCCAGCAGTTACTCGCCGACTAGCCCCGCAGATACGCAGTATTTT
>TRBJ2-7|NA|TRBV2|few
CASRAGTSSYEQYF
TGTGCCAGCAGAGCCGGGACAAGCTCCTACGAGCAGTACTTC
>TRBJ1-4|NA|TRBV7-9|NA
CASSPQDTNREKLFF
TGTGCCAGCAGCCCACAGGACACTAATCGGGAAAAACTGTTTTTT
>TRBJ2-1|TRBD2|TRBV28|many
CASRPLAGVLEEQFF
TGTGCCAGCAGACCACTAGCGGGGGTTTTGGAGGAGCAGTTCTTC
>TRBJ2-3|NA|TRBV27|NA
CATVGADTQYF
TGTGCCACAGTAGGGGCAGATACGCAGTATTTT
>TRBJ2-2|TRBD1|TRBV29-1|NA
CSVGDRAGSGELFF
TGCAGCGTTGGGGACAGGGCCGGATCCGGGGAGCTGTTTTTT
>TRBJ2-5|NA|TRBV7-2|NA
CASREVFQETQYF
TGTGCCAGCAGGGAGGTCTTCCAAGAGACCCAGTACTTC
>TRBJ1-4|NA|TRBV4-1|NA
CASSLSREVAVPNEKLFF
TGCGCCAGCAGCCTAAGTAGGGAAGTGGCAGTCCCTAATGAAAAACTGTTTTTT
>TRBJ2-2|NA|TRBV6-6|NA
CASSYSPAASTGELFF
TGTGCCAGCAGTTACAGCCCCGCGGCCTCCACCGGGGAGCTGTTTTTT
>TRBJ2-2|TRBD1|TRBV7-9|few
CASSPYGDRASGELFF
TGTGCCAGCAGCCCCTATGGGGACAGGGCATCCGGGGAGCTGTTTTTT
>TRBJ2-3|NA|TRBV27|NA
CASSPSPGGRGTQYF
TGTGCCAGCAGTCCCTCCCCTGGGGGAAGAGGTACGCAGTATTTT
>TRBJ1-1|NA|TRBV7-9|NA
CASTTGTLNTEAFF
TGTGCCAGCACAACCGGGACGTTGAACACTGAAGCTTTCTTT
>TRBJ1-1|TRBD1|TRBV7-9|NA
CASSLEDRVTEAFF
TGTGCCAGCAGCTTAGAGGACAGGGTCACTGAAGCTTTCTTT
>TRBJ2-3|TRBD2|TRBV28|once
CASSLGVGGFPTDTQYF
TGTGCCAGCAGTCTTGGTGTGGGGGGGTTCCCTACAGATACGCAGTATTTT
>TRBJ1-1|NA|TRBV6-5|few
CASILSAGNTEAFF
TGTGCCAGCATTTTATCTGCGGGGAACACTGAAGCTTTCTTT
>TRBJ2-1|NA|TRBV27|NA
CASSYGRSNEQFF
TGTGCCAGCAGCTATGGACGGTCCAATGAGCAGTTCTTC
>TRBJ2-3|NA|TRBV6-6|NA
CASSSQSGQNRNTQYF
TGTGCCAGCAGTAGCCAATCGGGACAAAATAGAAATACGCAGTATTTT
>TRBJ2-1|TRBD1|TRBV7-2|many
CASSLALGQYHGNEQFF
TGTGCCAGCAGCTTAGCGCTGGGACAGTATCATGGGAATGAGCAGTTCTTC
>TRBJ1-5|NA|TRBV2|NA
CASSENEPGMNQPQHF
TGTGCCAGCAGTGAAAATGAACCGGGAATGAATCAGCCCCAGCATTTT
>TRBJ2-3|NA|TRBV4-3|many
CASSQEGGGDTQYF
TGCGCCAGCAGCCAAGAGGGCGGCGGGGATACGCAGTATTTT
>TRBJ1-4|NA|TRBV7-9|NA
CASSPDAEPTNEKLFF
TGTGCCAGCAGCCCCGACGCCGAACCAACTAATGAAAAACTGTTTTTT
>TRBJ2-2|NA|TRBV28|NA
CASSYRAIDTGELFF
TGTGCCAGCAGTTACAGGGCTATAGACACCGGGGAGCTGTTTTTT
>TRBJ2-5|NA|TRBV10-3|few
CAISDPGGTQETQYF
TGTGCCATCAGTGACCCCGGGGGGACACAAGAGACCCAGTACTTC
>TRBJ1-1|NA|TRBV6-2/TRBV6-3|NA
CASSYGGDGAFF
TGTGCCAGCAGTTACGGTGGGGATGGAGCTTTCTTT
>TRBJ1-5|NA|TRBV19|NA
CASSIDRNHNQPQHF
TGTGCCAGTAGTATAGACAGGAATCACAATCAGCCCCAGCATTTT
>TRBJ1-6|NA|TRBV10-2|NA
CASSDQGYTPLHF
TGCGCCAGCAGTGATCAGGGGTACACACCCCTCCACTTT
>TRBJ2-4|TRBD1|TRBV7-2|many
CASSLGQGARDIQYF
TGTGCCAGCAGCCTGGGACAGGGGGCGAGAGACATTCAGTACTTC
>TRBJ1-3|NA|TRBV10-3|many
CAISSDVNGNTIYF
TGTGCCATCAGCAGCGACGTGAATGGAAACACCATATATTTT
>TRBJ2-2|TRBD1|TRBV19|NA
CATNHRGRTGELFF
TGTGCCACCAACCACAGGGGGCGGACCGGGGAGCTGTTTTTT
>TRBJ1-2|NA|TRBV6-6|few
CASSYKSAGGYTF
TGTGCCAGCAGTTATAAGTCAGCCGGGGGCTACACCTTC
>TRBJ2-2|NA|TRBV6-2/TRBV6-3|NA
CASSWIGHSTGELFF
TGTGCCAGCAGTTGGATCGGACATTCCACCGGGGAGCTGTTTTTT
>TRBJ2-5|NA|TRBV6-1|NA
CASGSGYPETQYF
TGTGCCAGCGGTAGCGGTTACCCAGAGACCCAGTACTTC
>TRBJ2-5|TRBD2|TRBV2|NA
CASSDSSSGGEETQYF
TGTGCCAGCAGTGATTCGAGTAGCGGGGGGGAAGAGACCCAGTACTTC
>TRBJ2-5|TRBD2|TRBV5-6|NA
CASSFGTSGGTQYF
TGTGCCAGCAGCTTCGGAACTAGCGGAGGGACCCAGTACTTC
>TRBJ2-7|TRBD1|TRBV15|few
CATSPFRGSNEQYF
TGTGCCACCAGCCCATTCAGGGGGAGTAACGAGCAGTACTTC
>TRBJ2-2|NA|TRBV9|NA
CASSGGDPNTGELFF
TGTGCCAGCAGCGGGGGGGACCCGAACACCGGGGAGCTGTTTTTT
>TRBJ2-3|NA|TRBV6-1|NA
CASSVQGFSDTQYF
TGTGCCAGCAGTGTACAGGGTTTTTCAGATACGCAGTATTTT